This T cell receptor (beta chain) was recorded in a study of blood T cell repertoires in COVID-19. Looking at the study overall: COVID-19 samples from acute and convalescent phases originated in the United States, Italy and Spain. T cells, B-cell-depleted T cells, or PBMCs provided the cDNA or gDNA that served as material.

Per germline, CDR1 LNHDA and CDR2 SQIVND (reference sequence). Trimming took off 10 bases at V and 7 bases at J, with 23 bases between the two ends. The CDR3 is made up of 15 amino acids. Original data processing: Scientists estimated how many nucleated cells there were by amplifying reference gene primers. Method: immunoSEQ multiplex PCR; TCRdb's copy keeps in-frame clones and lacks some. V and J calls and clone size are copied from that table; D and trimming were computed from the DNA. The table shows about 240,000 clones, with 87% occurring only once. The chain couples TRBV19 to TRBJ1-5, with D possibly TRBD1 on 5 matching bases. The TCR comes from a man aged 60 to 69 who had recovered from COVID-19. The source material was peripheral blood. Here the CDR3 reads CATSYSDRGWQPQHF. The CDR3 nucleotides read TGTGCCACCTCATATTCTGACAGAGGTTGGCAGCCCCAGCATTTT.